This T cell receptor beta chain originates from a study of technical replicates of blood from a few donors. The assay was immunoSEQ multiplex PCR, and TCRdb's table has in-frame clones only and misses some. The data show 60,000 to 85,000 clones, with roughly 94% seen just once and 0.3% to 0.45% held by the top ten. This CDR3 is built from 11 residues. Germline lookup yields CDR1 SGHRS and CDR2 YFSETQ. V dropped 0 bases and J dropped 8 bases, with 3 bases sitting between them. V and J are TRBV5-1 and TRBJ2-1; D is unresolved. This clonotype was obtained from a human donor in good health. Sequencing used T cells isolated from PBMCs. The CDR3 coding sequence is TGCGCCAGCAGCTTGGCCTATGAGCAGTTCTTC. Amino acids: CASSLAYEQFF.